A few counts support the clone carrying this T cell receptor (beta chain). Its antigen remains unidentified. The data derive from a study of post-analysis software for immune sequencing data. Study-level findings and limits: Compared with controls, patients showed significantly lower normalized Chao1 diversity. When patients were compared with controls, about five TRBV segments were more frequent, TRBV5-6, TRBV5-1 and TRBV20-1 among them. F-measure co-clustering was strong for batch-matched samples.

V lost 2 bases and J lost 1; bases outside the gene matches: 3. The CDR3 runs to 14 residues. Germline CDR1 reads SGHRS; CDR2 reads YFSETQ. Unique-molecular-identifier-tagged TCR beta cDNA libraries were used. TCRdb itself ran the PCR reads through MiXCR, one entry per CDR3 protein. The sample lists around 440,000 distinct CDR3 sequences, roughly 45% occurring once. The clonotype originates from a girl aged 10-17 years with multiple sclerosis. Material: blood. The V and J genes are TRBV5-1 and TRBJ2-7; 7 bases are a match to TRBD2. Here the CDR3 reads CASSLRGESYEQYF. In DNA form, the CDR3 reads TGCGCCAGCAGCTTACGGGGGGAATCCTACGAGCAGTACTTC.